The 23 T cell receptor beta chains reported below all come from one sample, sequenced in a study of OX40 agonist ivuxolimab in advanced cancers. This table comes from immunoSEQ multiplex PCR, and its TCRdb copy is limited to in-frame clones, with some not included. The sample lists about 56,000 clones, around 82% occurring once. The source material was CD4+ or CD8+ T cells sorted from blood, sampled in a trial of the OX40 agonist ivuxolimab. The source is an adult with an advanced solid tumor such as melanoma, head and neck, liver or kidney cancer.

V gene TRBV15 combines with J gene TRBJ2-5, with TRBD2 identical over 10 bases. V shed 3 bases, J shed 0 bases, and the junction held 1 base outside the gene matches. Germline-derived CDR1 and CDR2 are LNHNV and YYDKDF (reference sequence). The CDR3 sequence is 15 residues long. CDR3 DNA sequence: TGTGCCACCAGCAGTAGCGGGAGGTACCAAGAGACCCAGTACTTC. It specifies CATSSSGRYQETQYF.

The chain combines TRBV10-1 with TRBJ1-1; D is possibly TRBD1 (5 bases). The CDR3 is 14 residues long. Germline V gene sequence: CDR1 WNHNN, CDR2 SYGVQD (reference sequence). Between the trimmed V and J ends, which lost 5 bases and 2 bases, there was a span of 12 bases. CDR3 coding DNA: TGCGCCAGCAGTTTCCAGGGAGCCAACACTGAAGCTTTCTTT. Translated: CASSFQGANTEAFF.

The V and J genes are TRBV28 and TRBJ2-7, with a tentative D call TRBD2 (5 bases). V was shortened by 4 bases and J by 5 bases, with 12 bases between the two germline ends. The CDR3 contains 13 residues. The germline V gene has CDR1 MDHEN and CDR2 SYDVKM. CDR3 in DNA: TGTGCCAGCAGTTCTGGGTCGAGGGACGAGCAGTACTTC. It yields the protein CASSSGSRDEQYF.

The CDR3 nucleotides read TGTGCCAGCATTAGACAGGGGGCTGGGAACACTGAAGCTTTCTTT. It yields the protein CASIRQGAGNTEAFF. The V call is TRBV6-5, the J call TRBJ1-1, with 10 nucleotides matching TRBD1. This CDR3 contains 15 residues. CDR1 and CDR2 (germline): MNHEY, SVGAGI. V shed 7 bases and J 1 base; nucleotides not matched to a gene: 6.

The CDR3: CASSPVGGTGNQPQHF. CDR3 DNA sequence: TGTGCCAGCAGCCCCGTGGGGGGGACGGGCAATCAGCCCCAGCATTTT. The gene calls are TRBV4-2 and TRBJ1-5; tentative D call: TRBD1 (5 bases). The V end was cut by 4 bases, the J end by 2 bases, with 15 bases between. CDR1 and CDR2 from the germline V gene are LGHNA and YNFKEQ. The CDR3 covers 16 residues.

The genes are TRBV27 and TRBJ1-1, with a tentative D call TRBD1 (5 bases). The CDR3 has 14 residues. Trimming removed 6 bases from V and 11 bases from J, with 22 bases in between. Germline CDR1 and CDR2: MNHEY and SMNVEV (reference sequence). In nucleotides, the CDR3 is TGTGCCAGCAGCAAATTAACCGGGACGATTATCGCTTTCTTT. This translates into CASSKLTGTIIAFF.

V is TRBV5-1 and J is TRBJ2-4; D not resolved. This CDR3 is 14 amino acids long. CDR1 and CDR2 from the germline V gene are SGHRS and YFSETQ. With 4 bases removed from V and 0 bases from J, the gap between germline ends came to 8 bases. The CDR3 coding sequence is TGCGCCAGCAGCGAGACGGTAGCCAAAAACATTCAGTACTTC. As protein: CASSETVAKNIQYF.

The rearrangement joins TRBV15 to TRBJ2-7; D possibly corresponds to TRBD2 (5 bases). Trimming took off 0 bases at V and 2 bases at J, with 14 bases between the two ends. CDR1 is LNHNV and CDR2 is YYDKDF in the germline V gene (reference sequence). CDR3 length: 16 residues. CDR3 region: CATSRDSLAGTYEQYF. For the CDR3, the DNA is TGTGCCACCAGCAGAGATTCGCTAGCAGGAACCTACGAGCAGTACTTC.

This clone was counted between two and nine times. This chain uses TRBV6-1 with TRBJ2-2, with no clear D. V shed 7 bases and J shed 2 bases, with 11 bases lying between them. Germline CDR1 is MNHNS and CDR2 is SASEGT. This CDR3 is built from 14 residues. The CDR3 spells CASTLGENTGELFF. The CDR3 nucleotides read TGTGCCAGCACCCTTGGGGAAAACACCGGGGAGCTGTTTTTT.

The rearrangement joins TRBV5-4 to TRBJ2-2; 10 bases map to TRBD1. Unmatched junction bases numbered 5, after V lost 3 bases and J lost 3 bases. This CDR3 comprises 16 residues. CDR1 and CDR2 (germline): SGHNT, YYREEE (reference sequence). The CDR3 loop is CASSSPTGGYTGELFF. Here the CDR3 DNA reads TGTGCCAGCAGCTCTCCGACAGGGGGCTACACCGGGGAGCTGTTTTTT.

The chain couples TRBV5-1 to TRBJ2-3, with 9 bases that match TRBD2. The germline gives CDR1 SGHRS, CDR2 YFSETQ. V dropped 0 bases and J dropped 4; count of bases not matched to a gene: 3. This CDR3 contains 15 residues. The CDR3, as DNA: TGCGCCAGCAGCTTGGAGGCTAGCGGGGCAGATACGCAGTATTTT. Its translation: CASSLEASGADTQYF.

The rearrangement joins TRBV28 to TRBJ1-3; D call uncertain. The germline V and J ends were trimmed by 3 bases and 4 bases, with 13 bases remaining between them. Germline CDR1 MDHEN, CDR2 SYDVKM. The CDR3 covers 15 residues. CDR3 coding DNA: TGTGCCAGCAGTTTTAGGGCCCTAATAGGAAACACCATATATTTT. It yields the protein CASSFRALIGNTIYF.

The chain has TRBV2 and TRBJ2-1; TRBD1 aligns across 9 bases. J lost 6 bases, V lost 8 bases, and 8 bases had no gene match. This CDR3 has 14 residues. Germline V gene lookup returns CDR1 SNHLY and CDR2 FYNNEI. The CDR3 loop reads CASGTGGRGNEQFF. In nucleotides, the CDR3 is TGTGCCAGCGGTACAGGGGGCAGGGGCAATGAGCAGTTCTTC. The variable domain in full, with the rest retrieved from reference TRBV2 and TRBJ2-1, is EPEVTQTPSHQVTQMGQEVILRCVPISNHLYFYWYRQILGQKVEFLVSFYNNEISEKSEIFDDQFSVERPDGSNFTLKIRSTKLEDSAMYFCASGTGGRGNEQFFGPGTRLTVL.

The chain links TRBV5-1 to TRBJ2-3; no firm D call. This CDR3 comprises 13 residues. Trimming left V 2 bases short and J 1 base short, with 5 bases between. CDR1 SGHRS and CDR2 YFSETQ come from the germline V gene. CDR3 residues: CASSFDGTDTQYF. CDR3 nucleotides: TGCGCCAGCAGCTTCGACGGCACAGATACGCAGTATTTT.

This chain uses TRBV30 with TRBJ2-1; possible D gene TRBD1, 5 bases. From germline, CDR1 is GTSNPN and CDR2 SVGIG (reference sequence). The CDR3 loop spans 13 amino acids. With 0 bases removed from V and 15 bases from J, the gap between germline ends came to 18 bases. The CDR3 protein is CAWSVLDIHSRFF. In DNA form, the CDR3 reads TGTGCCTGGAGTGTATTGGACATCCACTCGAGGTTCTTC.

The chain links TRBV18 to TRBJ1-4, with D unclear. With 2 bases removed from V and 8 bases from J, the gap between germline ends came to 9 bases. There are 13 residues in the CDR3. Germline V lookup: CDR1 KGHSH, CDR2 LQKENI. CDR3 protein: CASSPGIDEKLFF. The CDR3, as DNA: TGTGCCAGCTCACCAGGGATCGACGAAAAACTGTTTTTT. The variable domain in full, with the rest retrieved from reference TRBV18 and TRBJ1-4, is NAGVMQNPRHLVRRRGQEARLRCSPMKGHSHVYWYRQLPEEGLKFMVYLQKENIIDESGMPKERFSAEFPKEGPSILRIQQVVRGDSAAYFCASSPGIDEKLFFGSGTQLSVL.

CDR3: CASSLGGNTGELFF. The CDR3 bases are TGTGCCAGCAGCTTGGGAGGGAACACCGGGGAGCTGTTTTTT. The genes are TRBV4-2 and TRBJ2-2, with D tentatively TRBD2 (6 bases). V lost 5 bases to trimming and J lost 1 base, with 8 bases between them. Germline V gene data show CDR1 as LGHNA and CDR2 as YNFKEQ. The CDR3 is 14 residues long.

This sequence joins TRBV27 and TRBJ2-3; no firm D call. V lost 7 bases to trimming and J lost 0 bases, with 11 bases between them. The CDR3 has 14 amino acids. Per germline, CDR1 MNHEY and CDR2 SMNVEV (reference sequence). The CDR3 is CASKWVQSTDTQYF. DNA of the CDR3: TGTGCCAGCAAATGGGTCCAGAGCACAGATACGCAGTATTTT.

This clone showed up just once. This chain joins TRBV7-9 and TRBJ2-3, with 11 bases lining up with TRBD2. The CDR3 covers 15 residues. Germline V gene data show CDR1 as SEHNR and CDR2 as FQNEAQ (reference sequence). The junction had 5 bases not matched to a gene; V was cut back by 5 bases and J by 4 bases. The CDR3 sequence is CASSLSGRAPDTQYF. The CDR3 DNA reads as TGTGCCAGCAGCCTTAGCGGGAGGGCCCCAGATACGCAGTATTTT.

For the CDR3, the DNA is TGTGCCAGCAGCTTAGACTCATCCCGACACAACTCTGGAAACACCATATATTTT. As protein: CASSLDSSRHNSGNTIYF. The gene calls are TRBV11-2 and TRBJ1-3; D gene ambiguous. Looked up from germline, CDR1 is SGHAT and CDR2 is FQNNGV. This CDR3 region has 18 residues. The V gene lost 0 bases and the J gene lost 0 bases, with 15 bases spanning the gap.

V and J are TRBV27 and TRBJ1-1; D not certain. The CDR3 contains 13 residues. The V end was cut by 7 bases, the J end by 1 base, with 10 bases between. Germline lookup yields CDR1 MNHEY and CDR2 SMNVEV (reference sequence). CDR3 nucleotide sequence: TGTGCCAGCAACCTCACACCGAACACTGAAGCTTTCTTT. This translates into CASNLTPNTEAFF.

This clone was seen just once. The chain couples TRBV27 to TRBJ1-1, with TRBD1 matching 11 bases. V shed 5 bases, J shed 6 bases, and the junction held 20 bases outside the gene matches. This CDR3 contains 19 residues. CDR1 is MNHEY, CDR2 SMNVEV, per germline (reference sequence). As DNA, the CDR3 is TGTGCCAGCAGTCCGTGGGGGACAGGGGGAGTAGTAAGCGGGTCTGAAGCTTTCTTT. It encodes CASSPWGTGGVVSGSEAFF.

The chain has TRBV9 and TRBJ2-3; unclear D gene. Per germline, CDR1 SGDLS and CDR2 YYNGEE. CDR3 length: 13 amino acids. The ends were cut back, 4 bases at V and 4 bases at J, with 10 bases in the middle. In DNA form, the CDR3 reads TGTGCCAGCAGCCCCCATGGGGCAGATACGCAGTATTTT. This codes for CASSPHGADTQYF.